Here is one T cell receptor beta chain with its context. Only a few counts were recorded for this clone. There is no known antigen for this receptor. No base qualities exist here, and no much larger clone lies one base off it. From each donor, a single peripheral blood sample of about 116 mL on average was drawn into heparinised tubes. Using a panel that included CD45RO, CCR7, CD25, CD127, CD95 and CD27, naive, central memory, regulatory and stem cell-like memory CD4+ T cells were sorted on a BD FACSAria II. Every sorted population had a purity above 95%. Right away, PBMCs were isolated by Lymphoprep density gradient centrifugation and were stained directly, with no culture step. So that batch effects would be minimized, each experiment stained and sorted samples in pairs, pairing one healthy donor with one patient. The entire amount of isolated RNA was reverse transcribed using the High Capacity cDNA Reverse Transcription Kit, so the sequenced TCRB transcripts were expressed ones. Deep immunoSEQ sequencing was performed on naive, central memory and regulatory T cell samples, with an average of around 3.5 million total reads per sample. Sorted cells were lysed in RLT buffer, and RNA was extracted using DNase-treated RNeasy Micro or Mini kits according to cell number. To prevent cross-contamination, each cell subset was processed individually, whereas patient and healthy donor samples were processed jointly. Using the immunoSEQ multiplex PCR, TCRB sequences were amplified from cDNA into 87-bp fragments spanning the CDR3 region. The amplicons were sequenced using the Illumina HiSeq platform. On the authors' methods: Synthetic template baselines were used to correct PCR bias computationally, reads within Hamming distance 2 were collapsed together, and singletons that could not be merged were discarded. Reads were aligned to IMGT to assign V, D and J genes, CDR3 length, and insertions or deletions at six rearrangement sites. Within each subset, clonotype counts were normalized to sorted cell number, and only after that were true diversity and Gini coefficients computed with the tcR R package. The overlap coefficient, calculated on TCRB nucleotide sequences, was used to measure repertoire sharing. As a proxy for the pre-selection repertoire, out-of-frame TCRB sequences from naive cells were analyzed. The clones in this table, taken by TCRdb from immuneACCESS, are in-frame only. Not every clone is retained; where verified, under half of the shortfall comes from an unresolved V gene, and the cause of the rest is unknown. V, J and clone size derive from that table, while D and trimming were established from the DNA sequence. Present in this sample are a few hundred thousand clones, roughly 14% of which were seen just once. Clones ranked in the top ten supply approximately 0.016% of the sample.

The sample belongs to a study of beta chain features in type 1 diabetes (dated by TCRdb to 2016 to 2019). Regarding the research as a whole: Mean age, gender distribution, total cell number and subset yield were not different between patients and healthy donors. Naive and central memory subsets were obtained from all 30 or so donors, but regulatory and stem cell-like memory subsets were isolated from only 8 patients and roughly 8 healthy donors. A total of 107,917,701 sorted cells were examined across all samples, and the number of cells per subset was strongly correlated with RNA yield. The study compared TCRB repertoires of sorted circulating CD4+ T cell subsets between recently diagnosed type 1 diabetes patients and matched healthy donors. Findings and caveats that apply to the study as a whole: Shorter templates might be favored by PCR, yet because patient and control samples were amplified and corrected together, any such skew would affect both groups equally. A moderate but significant shortening of TCRB CDR3 length was observed in type 1 diabetes patients in all four CD4+ subsets. Because cDNA was sequenced instead of genomic DNA, activated cells with high expression could be over-represented, although the groups did not differ in activation or CD3 levels. Patients with type 1 diabetes made fewer insertions and deleted more nucleotides at VDJ recombination sites, implying thymic rearrangement abnormalities. Because the HLA sub-analyses included only small numbers of individuals, any influence of HLA type on TCRB rearrangement was left unresolved. Naive, central memory and regulatory TCRB repertoires appeared to be more similar among patients than among healthy donors.

The sample comprised naive CD4+ T cells from blood. What this sample's cell subset or site label stands for: true naive CD4+ T cells. This receptor was identified in a woman younger than 35 with type 1 diabetes.

CDR3 loop: CAWSVSLGLSYEQYF. The sequenced DNA is TGTGCCTGGAGTGTATCGTTGGGCCTCTCCTACGAGCAGTACTTC. The V and J segments used are TRBV30 and TRBJ2-7; a confident D gene designation cannot be given. The CDR3 starts with the cysteine, ends with the phenylalanine, and has 15 residues. Only CDR3 DNA is held: 45 bases, read in frame from base 1. V is reduced by 0 bases and J by 0 bases, leaving a spacing of 12 bases between them. CDR1 is given as GTSNPN and CDR2 as SVGIG, both from the germline V gene (reference sequence).